This T cell receptor (beta chain) was retrieved from a study of blood T cell repertoires in COVID-19. Overall study context: COVID-19 samples from acute and convalescent phases originated in the United States, Italy and Spain. PBMCs, B-cell-depleted T cells, or T cells provided the cDNA or gDNA that made up the material.

As handled by the study authors: For nucleated cells, counts were estimated from reference gene primer amplification. Method: immunoSEQ multiplex PCR; TCRdb's copy keeps in-frame clones and lacks some. That table furnishes V, J and clone size, whereas the DNA furnished D and trimming. Of around 150,000 clones listed, 81% are singletons. The CDR3 length is 14 residues. With V trimmed by 3 bases and J by 7 bases, 0 bases remained unmatched. Germline-derived CDR1 and CDR2 are KGHSH and LQKENI. Sequencing used peripheral blood. The V call is TRBV18, the J call TRBJ1-4; 12 bases align to TRBD1. This TCR was sampled from a man aged 55 to 69 with active or convalescent COVID-19. CDR3 DNA: TGTGCCAGCTCACCGGGACAGGGGGCTGAAAAACTGTTTTTT. Amino acids: CASSPGQGAEKLFF. The complete variable domain, with remaining parts taken from reference TRBV18 and TRBJ1-4, reads NAGVMQNPRHLVRRRGQEARLRCSPMKGHSHVYWYRQLPEEGLKFMVYLQKENIIDESGMPKERFSAEFPKEGPSILRIQQVVRGDSAAYFCASSPGQGAEKLFFGSGTQLSVL.